One and the same sample provided the 17 T cell receptor beta chains below, sequenced in a study of cytomegalovirus exposure and HLA in healthy donors. In the PCR, 60 Vbeta and 13 Jbeta primers were used. The assay was immunoSEQ multiplex PCR, and TCRdb's table has in-frame clones only and misses some. The sample has about 110,000 clones; roughly 76% are singletons. The sample consisted of PBMCs. The receptor set was obtained from a young man in good health and CMV-seronegative.

V and J are TRBV6-6 and TRBJ2-5; a weak D match, TRBD2 (7 bases). CDR1 and CDR2 (germline): MNHNY, SVGAGI (reference sequence). The CDR3 is 15 residues long. Trimming stripped 6 bases from V and 5 bases from J, with 19 bases between. CDR3 amino acids: CASRASGGGFETQYF. The CDR3 bases are TGTGCCAGCAGGGCATCGGGGGGCGGTTTCGAGACCCAGTACTTC.

The rearrangement joins TRBV6-5 to TRBJ1-6, with 9 positions matching TRBD1. The CDR3 is 14 residues long. The germline V gene encodes CDR1 MNHEY and CDR2 SVGAGI. V lost 5 bases to trimming and J lost 10 bases; unmatched junction nucleotides: 6. The CDR3 region is CASSPTGGQSPLHF. In DNA form, the CDR3 reads TGTGCCAGCAGTCCTACAGGGGGCCAGTCACCCCTCCACTTT.

The chain employs TRBV7-8 and TRBJ1-4; the match to TRBD1 covers 8 bases. CDR1 is SGHVS and CDR2 is FQNEAQ in the germline V gene. This CDR3 is 12 amino acids long. V shed 8 bases, J shed 7 bases, and the junction held 3 bases outside the gene matches. The CDR3 sequence is CASGQGFEKLFF. CDR3 DNA: TGTGCCAGCGGACAGGGATTTGAAAAACTGTTTTTT. Full variable domain (outside the CDR3, taken from reference TRBV7-8 and TRBJ1-4): GAGVSQSPRYKVAKRGQDVALRCDPISGHVSLFWYQQALGQGPEFLTYFQNEAQLDKSGLPSDRFFAERPEGSVSTLKIQRTQQEDSAVYLCASGQGFEKLFFGSGTQLSVL.

The V and J genes are TRBV2 and TRBJ2-1; D perhaps matches TRBD1 (6 bases). The length of the CDR3 is 14 residues. Germline CDR1 is SNHLY and CDR2 is FYNNEI. V was clipped by 6 bases and J by 6 bases, with 15 bases between them. The CDR3 spells CASSSGVWGNEQFF. The CDR3 DNA reads as TGTGCCAGCAGCTCAGGGGTTTGGGGCAATGAGCAGTTCTTC.

This CDR3 is CASSATRGYTF. The CDR3, as DNA: TGTGCCAGCAGTGCCACCCGGGGCTACACCTTC. The rearrangement joins TRBV25-1 to TRBJ1-2; the D is unclear. Germline values: CDR1 MGHDK, CDR2 SYGVNS. This CDR3 has 11 amino acids. Trimming pared 4 bases from V and 8 bases from J, leaving 8 bases between.

This clone was counted between two and nine times. CDR3 coding DNA: TGTGCCAGCAAGTGGACAGCTACCGAAAAACTGTTTTTT. Its translation: CASKWTATEKLFF. The genes are TRBV6-5 and TRBJ1-4, with a tentative D call TRBD1 (6 bases). V was shortened by 7 bases and J by 8 bases, with 14 bases between the two germline ends. The CDR3 length is 13 residues. The germline CDR1 and CDR2 sequences are MNHEY and SVGAGI.

This CDR3 is CASSLSYGYTF. The CDR3 DNA follows: TGTGCCAGCAGTTTGAGCTATGGCTACACCTTC. V is TRBV2 and J is TRBJ1-2; D gene uncertain. The V gene lost 5 bases and the J gene lost 4 bases, with 5 bases spanning the gap. Germline V gives CDR1 SNHLY, CDR2 FYNNEI. The CDR3 runs to 11 residues.

The V gene is TRBV5-1, the J gene TRBJ2-7; tentative D call: TRBD2 (6 bases). V lost 4 bases and J 0 bases, leaving 14 bases between the germline ends. This CDR3 is built from 15 residues. Germline V CDR1 and CDR2: SGHRS, YFSETQ. CDR3 sequence: CASSMEGQLSYEQYF. The CDR3 nucleotides are TGCGCCAGCAGCATGGAGGGGCAGCTCTCCTACGAGCAGTACTTC.

This clone was seen once. V gene TRBV7-2 combines with J gene TRBJ2-1, with TRBD2 identical over 12 bases. Looked up from germline, CDR1 is SGHTA and CDR2 is FQGNSA. After removal of 2 bases from V and 2 bases from J, the junction contained 10 bases not matched to a gene. The CDR3 runs 19 residues. CDR3 nucleotides: TGTGCCAGCAGCTTATGGGAACTAGCGGGGGGTTCCGCCTACAATGAGCAGTTCTTC. Its protein is CASSLWELAGGSAYNEQFF.

The sample holds a few counts of this clone. The chain couples TRBV7-6 to TRBJ1-4; perhaps TRBD1 as D (6 bases). Germline CDR1 SGHVS, CDR2 FNYEAQ. The V gene lost 5 bases and the J gene lost 14 bases, with 12 bases spanning the gap. This CDR3 is built from 11 residues. The CDR3, as DNA: TGTGCCAGCAGCGGGGGGGGCAGTCTGTTTTTT. Translating it yields CASSGGGSLFF.

V and J are TRBV6-1 and TRBJ1-2; 10 bases align to TRBD1. The CDR3 contains 15 residues. J gave up 6 bases and V 8 bases, and 12 bases lay outside the gene matches. Germline CDR1 reads MNHNS; CDR2 reads SASEGT. CDR3 region: CASLATGGSGHGYTF. CDR3 bases: TGTGCCAGCCTCGCGACAGGGGGCTCGGGGCATGGCTACACCTTC.

This chain links TRBV10-3 with TRBJ1-3; 8 nucleotides match TRBD1. The V gene end was trimmed by 5 bases and the J gene end by 3 bases; junction bases not matched to a gene: 3. The CDR3 is 14 amino acids. Germline-derived CDR1 and CDR2 are ENHRY and SYGVKD. The CDR3 spells CAISQGADGNTIYF. CDR3 in DNA: TGTGCCATCAGTCAGGGGGCAGATGGAAACACCATATATTTT.

V is TRBV7-8 and J is TRBJ1-2, with a weak D call TRBD1 (5 bases). From germline, CDR1 is SGHVS and CDR2 FQNEAQ. The CDR3 is made up of 16 amino acids. V lost 5 bases and J lost 0, with 16 bases in between. CDR3 in amino acids: CASSGALGVANYGYTF. In DNA form, the CDR3 reads TGTGCCAGCAGCGGGGCGCTAGGGGTCGCTAACTATGGCTACACCTTC. The full variable domain, completed using reference TRBV7-8 and TRBJ1-2, is GAGVSQSPRYKVAKRGQDVALRCDPISGHVSLFWYQQALGQGPEFLTYFQNEAQLDKSGLPSDRFFAERPEGSVSTLKIQRTQQEDSAVYLCASSGALGVANYGYTFGSGTRLTVV.

The chain uses TRBV5-6 and TRBJ1-1, with D unclear. Germline loops: CDR1 SGHDT, CDR2 YYEEEE. Between the trimmed V and J ends, which lost 1 base and 0 bases, there was a span of 10 bases. The CDR3 runs to 15 residues. The CDR3 region is CASSLRGPLNTEAFF. CDR3 DNA: TGTGCCAGCAGCTTGCGAGGTCCTTTGAACACTGAAGCTTTCTTT.

The chain has TRBV18 and TRBJ2-7; D might be TRBD2 (5 bases). CDR3 length: 13 amino acids. Germline loops: CDR1 KGHSH, CDR2 LQKENI. The V end lost 4 bases, the J end lost 3 bases, and 10 bases lay between the germline ends. The CDR3 coding sequence is TGTGCCAGCTCACAGGGCGAGGGCTACGAGCAGTACTTC. It is translated as CASSQGEGYEQYF.

The chain recombines TRBV18 with TRBJ2-1, with 8 bases lining up with TRBD1. The CDR3 has 15 residues. Germline V gene data show CDR1 as KGHSH and CDR2 as LQKENI. V gave up 4 bases and J gave up 8 bases; unmatched junction bases: 10. CDR3 loop: CASSLRDRQGDEQFF. DNA of the CDR3: TGTGCCAGCTCACTCCGGGACAGGCAAGGGGATGAGCAGTTCTTC.

The rearrangement uses TRBV5-6 and TRBJ2-2; 8 nucleotides line up with TRBD1. CDR1 and CDR2 (germline): SGHDT, YYEEEE. The CDR3 runs 17 residues. V dropped 4 bases and J dropped 3; count of bases not matched to a gene: 11. The CDR3 nucleotides read TGTGCCAGCAGCCTCCCCCCGGGACAGGAGGACACCGGGGAGCTGTTTTTT. It specifies CASSLPPGQEDTGELFF.